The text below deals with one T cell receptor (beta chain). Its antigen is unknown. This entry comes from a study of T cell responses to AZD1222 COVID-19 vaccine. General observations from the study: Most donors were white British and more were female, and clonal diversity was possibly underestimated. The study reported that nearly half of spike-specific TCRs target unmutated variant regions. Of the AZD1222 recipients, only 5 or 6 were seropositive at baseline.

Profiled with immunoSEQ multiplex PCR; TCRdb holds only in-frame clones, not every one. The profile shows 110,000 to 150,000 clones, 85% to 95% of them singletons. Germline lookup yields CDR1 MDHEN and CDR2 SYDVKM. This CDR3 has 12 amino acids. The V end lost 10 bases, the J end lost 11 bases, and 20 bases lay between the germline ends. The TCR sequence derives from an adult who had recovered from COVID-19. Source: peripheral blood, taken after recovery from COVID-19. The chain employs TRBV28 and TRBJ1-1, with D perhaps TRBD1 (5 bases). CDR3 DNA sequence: TGTGCCACCCGCGGGGACCTCCTTGGGGCTTTCTTT. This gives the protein CATRGDLLGAFF.